This TCR beta chain stems from a study of post-analysis software for immune sequencing data. About the research overall: Recorded disease courses covered relapsing-remitting, secondary progressive and progressive-relapsing multiple sclerosis. Some patients had no subtype annotation.

Carried by the TCR beta cDNA libraries were unique molecular identifiers. Each batch of roughly 0.9 to 10 million T cells produced hundreds of thousands of cDNA molecules. A single record per CDR3 protein comes from TCRdb applying MiXCR to the PCR reads. This sample yields roughly 730,000 distinct CDR3 sequences, of which around 27% are seen a single time; roughly 0.53% belongs to the top ten. Germline CDR1 is LGHNA and CDR2 is YSLEER. This CDR3 is built from 16 residues. The V end lost 0 bases, the J end lost 1 base, and 10 bases lay between the germline ends. Points from the study as a whole: TRBV segments more frequent in patients than in controls numbered several and included TRBV5-6, TRBV5-1 and TRBV20-1.

The sample holds a few counts of this clonotype. Its target is not known. This TCR was recovered from a girl between 5 and 17 years old with multiple sclerosis. Material: blood. The V gene is TRBV4-3, the J gene TRBJ2-1; no clear D gene. In DNA form, the CDR3 reads TGCGCCAGCAGCCAAGAAAAATCCGGTTCCTACAATGAGCAGTTCTTC. It translates to CASSQEKSGSYNEQFF.